These 30 T cell receptor beta chains originate from one sample sequenced in a study of T cell responses to AZD1222 COVID-19 vaccine. The table came from immunoSEQ multiplex PCR; TCRdb's copy has only in-frame clones and leaves some out. The table lists 100,000 to 150,000 clones, over 75% of them singletons. Here the sequenced sample was peripheral blood, taken on day 0 of AZD1222 vaccination. All receptors come from an adult in good health.

V usage is TRBV6-1 and J usage is TRBJ2-7, with D possibly called TRBD1 or TRBD2 (6 bases each). V dropped 3 bases and J dropped 7 bases, with 16 bases sitting between them. The CDR3 totals 14 residues. Germline-derived CDR1 and CDR2 are MNHNS and SASEGT. CDR3 protein: CASSDLGWGAEQYF. In DNA, the CDR3 is TGTGCCAGCAGTGACCTGGGGTGGGGGGCTGAGCAGTACTTC.

The V call is TRBV9, the J call TRBJ2-1; D call uncertain. The CDR3 spans 12 residues. CDR1 is SGDLS, CDR2 YYNGEE, per germline. Trimming pared 0 bases from V and 9 bases from J, leaving 7 bases between. CDR3 sequence (DNA): TGTGCCAGCAGCGTAGGATTCGGTGAGCAGTTCTTC. It translates to CASSVGFGEQFF.

The chain combines TRBV6-2 or TRBV6-3 with TRBJ1-5; no definite D call. The CDR3 spans 14 residues. Germline loops: CDR1 MNHEY, CDR2 SVGEGT. The V end was cut by 0 bases, the J end by 5 bases, with 8 bases between. As DNA, the CDR3 is TGTGCCAGCAGTTACTCTGCCGGGGATCAGCCCCAGCATTTT. This codes for CASSYSAGDQPQHF.

This clone was counted a single time. V and J are TRBV10-1 and TRBJ2-7; 9 nucleotides match TRBD1. Germline CDR1 WNHNN, CDR2 SYGVQD (reference sequence). CDR3 length: 15 residues. After removal of 4 bases from V and 2 bases from J, the junction contained 6 bases not matched to a gene. This CDR3 is CASSAGTGPTYEQYF. In DNA, the CDR3 is TGCGCCAGCAGTGCCGGGACAGGGCCTACCTACGAGCAGTACTTC.

This chain uses TRBV27 with TRBJ2-2; possible D gene TRBD2, 6 bases. Germline V gene lookup returns CDR1 MNHEY and CDR2 SMNVEV (reference sequence). Trimming took off 5 bases at V and 0 bases at J, with 16 bases between the two ends. There are 17 residues in the CDR3. For the CDR3, the DNA is TGTGCCAGCAGTGTCCTCGGGAGTATCGCGAACACCGGGGAGCTGTTTTTT. It specifies CASSVLGSIANTGELFF.

This chain uses TRBV24-1 with TRBJ2-5; D unresolved. The CDR3 length is 13 residues. Looked up from germline, CDR1 is KGHDR and CDR2 is SFDVKD. With 4 bases removed from V and 3 bases from J, the gap between germline ends came to 8 bases. CDR3 DNA sequence: TGTGCCACCAGTGACCCCCCAAAAGAGACCCAGTACTTC. Translated: CATSDPPKETQYF.

The rearrangement uses TRBV5-1 and TRBJ1-3; D unclear. V lost 0 bases to trimming and J lost 1 base, with 11 bases between them. This CDR3 region has 16 residues. Germline V gene sequence: CDR1 SGHRS, CDR2 YFSETQ. This CDR3 reads CASSLVAVESGNTIYF. The CDR3 DNA reads TGCGCCAGCAGCTTGGTTGCAGTCGAATCTGGAAACACCATATATTTT.

The rearrangement links TRBV7-2 to TRBJ2-1; possibly TRBD2 for D (6 bases). V gave up 3 bases and J gave up 11 bases, with 23 bases separating them. The CDR3 is made up of 16 amino acids. Germline V gives CDR1 SGHTA, CDR2 FQGNSA. CDR3 sequence: CASSFADSGGPMKQFF. The DNA for the CDR3 is TGTGCCAGCAGCTTTGCAGATTCCGGGGGACCAATGAAGCAGTTCTTC. Full variable domain (missing parts from reference TRBV7-2 and TRBJ2-1): GAGVSQSPSNKVTEKGKDVELRCDPISGHTALYWYRQSLGQGLEFLIYFQGNSAPDKSGLPSDRFSAERTGGSVSTLTIQRTQQEDSAVYLCASSFADSGGPMKQFFGPGTRLTVL.

This CDR3 reads CASSFGTSDEQYF. The CDR3 DNA sequence: TGTGCCAGCAGCTTCGGGACTAGCGACGAGCAGTACTTC. The chain has TRBV11-3 and TRBJ2-7; 10 nucleotides line up with TRBD2. This CDR3 is built from 13 residues. CDR1 SGHNT and CDR2 YENEEA come from the germline V gene. V trimming: 3 bases; J trimming: 5 bases; junction bases outside the gene matches: 1.

The rearrangement uses TRBV5-6 and TRBJ2-7; D is uncertain. Trimming took 3 bases from V and 0 from J, leaving 13 bases between them. Germline V lookup: CDR1 SGHDT, CDR2 YYEEEE. This CDR3 is built from 15 residues. In DNA, the CDR3 is TGTGCCAGCAGCTACCGCGCTCCGAGCTCCTACGAGCAGTACTTC. Protein: CASSYRAPSSYEQYF.

This clone showed up just once. The V and J genes are TRBV6-5 and TRBJ2-2; D not certain. Germline lookup yields CDR1 MNHEY and CDR2 SVGAGI. Deletions cut 5 bases from V and 6 bases from J, with 4 bases between. The CDR3 consists of 11 residues. CDR3: CASSNPGELFF. The CDR3 DNA reads as TGTGCCAGCAGTAATCCCGGGGAGCTGTTTTTT.

V usage is TRBV2 and J usage is TRBJ2-7; D perhaps matches TRBD2 (6 bases). This CDR3 has 10 amino acids. Germline CDR1 reads SNHLY; CDR2 reads FYNNEI. V shed 6 bases and J shed 7 bases, with 7 bases lying between them. The DNA of the CDR3 is TGTGCCAGCAGAGGAGGGGAGCAGTACTTC. Its translation: CASRGGEQYF.

This CDR3 reads CASSLFLGGDQPQHF. The CDR3 nucleotides are TGTGCCAGCAGTTTATTTCTAGGGGGGGATCAGCCCCAGCATTTT. V usage is TRBV28 and J usage is TRBJ1-5; TRBD1 is a possible D gene (6 bases). CDR1 MDHEN and CDR2 SYDVKM come from the germline V gene. CDR3 length equals 15 residues. V shed 1 base and J shed 5 bases, with 12 bases lying between them. Together with reference TRBV28 and TRBJ1-5, the CDR3 gives the full variable domain: DVKVTQSSRYLVKRTGEKVFLECVQDMDHENMFWYRQDPGLGLRLIYFSYDVKMKEKGDIPEGYSVSREKKERFSLILESASTNQTSMYLCASSLFLGGDQPQHFGDGTRLSIL.

V usage is TRBV5-4 and J usage is TRBJ2-1; 9 positions agree with TRBD2. Trimming removed 2 bases from V and 8 bases from J; junction bases left unmatched: 11. There are 16 residues in the CDR3. The V gene's germline CDR1 is SGHNT and CDR2 YYREEE (reference sequence). CDR3 bases: TGTGCCAGCAGCTTTCCGGGACTAGCCACCCGGGATGAGCAGTTCTTC. Its protein product is CASSFPGLATRDEQFF. Full variable domain (remainder filled in from reference TRBV5-4 and TRBJ2-1): ETGVTQSPTHLIKTRGQQVTLRCSSQSGHNTVSWYQQALGQGPQFIFQYYREEENGRGNFPPRFSGLQFPNYSSELNVNALELDDSALYLCASSFPGLATRDEQFFGPGTRLTVL.

This chain connects TRBV9 to TRBJ2-1, with 8 bases fitting TRBD2. V was clipped by 1 base and J by 5 bases; unmatched bases: 5. This CDR3 has 15 amino acids. The V gene's germline CDR1 is SGDLS and CDR2 YYNGEE. DNA for the CDR3: TGTGCCAGCAGCGTAATGCGGGAGGCAGACAATGAGCAGTTCTTC. Protein sequence: CASSVMREADNEQFF.

About this clone itself: One end of the junction does not line up with germline, which may come from a read error. The rearrangement uses TRBV18 and TRBJ1-3; TRBD1 matches 12 bases. The CDR3 contains 15 residues. Germline loops: CDR1 KGHSH, CDR2 LQKENI. The CDR3 protein is CASEMNSGTGGRGDF. As DNA, the CDR3 is TGTGCCAGCGAAATGAACTCCGGGACAGGGGGCCGTGGGGATTTT. The whole variable domain, remainder taken from reference TRBV18 and TRBJ1-3, is NAGVMQNPRHLVRRRGQEARLRCSPMKGHSHVYWYRQLPEEGLKFMVYLQKENIIDESGMPKERFSAEFPKEGPSILRIQQVVRGDSAAYFCASEMNSGTGGRGDFGEGSWLTVV.

This rearrangement joins TRBV5-6 to TRBJ2-7, with a weak D call TRBD2 (6 bases). The V gene lost 6 bases and the J gene lost 0 bases, with 19 bases spanning the gap. Germline values: CDR1 SGHDT, CDR2 YYEEEE. CDR3 length: 16 residues. The CDR3 DNA is TGTGCCAGCACCAAAGGAGGGAATCTCGGCTCCTACGAGCAGTACTTC. It specifies CASTKGGNLGSYEQYF.

V is TRBV5-6 and J is TRBJ1-2; D remains ambiguous. The CDR3 sequence is 11 residues long. Per the germline V gene, CDR1 is SGHDT and CDR2 is YYEEEE. Trimming stripped 1 base from V and 10 bases from J, with 8 bases between. The CDR3 loop is CASSLQRFYTF. Here the CDR3 DNA reads TGTGCCAGCAGCTTGCAGCGTTTCTACACCTTC.

As DNA, the CDR3 is TGTGCCAGCAGCCAACAGCCCGGGGGGCGAACGAATCAGCCCCAGCATTTT. Its protein product is CASSQQPGGRTNQPQHF. V is TRBV5-5 and J is TRBJ1-5, with a weak D call TRBD1 (6 bases). This CDR3 region has 17 residues. The germline V gene encodes CDR1 SGHKS and CDR2 YYEKEE (reference sequence). Trimming pared 4 bases from V and 4 bases from J, leaving 21 bases between.

The chain is built from TRBV19 and TRBJ1-5; D unclear. The CDR3 is made up of 13 amino acids. V gave up 5 bases and J gave up 8 bases, with 13 bases separating them. Germline CDR1 is LNHDA and CDR2 is SQIVND (reference sequence). CDR3 sequence reads: CASSLTNLEPQHF. DNA for the CDR3: TGTGCCAGTAGTCTGACCAATCTTGAGCCCCAGCATTTT.

The chain joins TRBV10-3 to TRBJ2-7; TRBD1 matches at 7 bases. V was clipped by 2 bases and J by 2 bases; unmatched bases: 3. The CDR3 spans 14 residues. CDR1 is ENHRY and CDR2 is SYGVKD in the germline V gene. In DNA, the CDR3 is TGTGCCATCAGTGAGAGGGGGACAGCCTACGAGCAGTACTTC. This codes for CAISERGTAYEQYF.

The chain couples TRBV11-2 to TRBJ2-2; no firm D call. Per the germline V gene, CDR1 is SGHAT and CDR2 is FQNNGV. This CDR3 contains 15 residues. The germline V and J ends were trimmed by 3 bases and 4 bases, with 12 bases remaining between them. The CDR3, as DNA: TGTGCCAGCAGCTTTCTGGGTATGGGCACCGGGGAGCTGTTTTTT. Protein product: CASSFLGMGTGELFF.

The chain employs TRBV27 and TRBJ2-3, with 15 bases matching TRBD2. In germline, CDR1 is MNHEY, CDR2 SMNVEV (reference sequence). With 1 base clipped from V and 3 bases from J, the junction kept 5 bases outside the gene matches. This CDR3 is built from 18 residues. The CDR3 DNA reads as TGTGCCAGCAGTTTATGGGGACTAGCGGGAGGATATACAGATACGCAGTATTTT. This translates into CASSLWGLAGGYTDTQYF.

This chain joins TRBV5-1 and TRBJ2-3, with D unclear. The CDR3 length is 15 residues. Germline V gene lookup returns CDR1 SGHRS and CDR2 YFSETQ. The V and J ends lost 0 bases and 0 bases respectively, with 8 bases between them. The CDR3 DNA reads as TGCGCCAGCAGCTTGGCACCGACTAGCACAGATACGCAGTATTTT. As protein: CASSLAPTSTDTQYF.

The genes are TRBV14 and TRBJ2-7; 8 bases are a match to TRBD1. The CDR3 extends over 15 amino acids. The V gene's germline CDR1 is SGHDN and CDR2 FVKESK. Trimming at V came to 1 base and at J to 7 bases, leaving 9 bases not matched to a gene. The CDR3 loop is CASSQVTGGRSEQYF. The CDR3 DNA follows: TGTGCCAGCAGCCAAGTTACAGGGGGGCGTTCGGAGCAGTACTTC.

The rearrangement uses TRBV19 and TRBJ1-4; 7 nucleotides match TRBD1. Germline V lookup: CDR1 LNHDA, CDR2 SQIVND (reference sequence). V lost 8 bases and J lost 7; bases outside the gene matches: 10. This CDR3 has 14 amino acids. CDR3 bases: TGTGCCAGTGACGGACAGGCCGGCAGTGAAAAACTGTTTTTT. Its protein is CASDGQAGSEKLFF.

The genes are TRBV23-1 and TRBJ2-7; 9 bases align to TRBD1. TRBV23-1 is an open reading frame, and its role is uncertain. Losses at the gene ends were 4 bases for V and 7 bases for J; bases not matched to a gene: 14. The CDR3 runs 16 residues. The DNA of the CDR3 is TGCGCCAGCAGTCGCGCACCGGGACAGGGCGGAGCGGAGCAGTACTTC. This sequence encodes CASSRAPGQGGAEQYF.

The rearrangement uses TRBV5-5 and TRBJ2-7; no clear D gene. Germline values: CDR1 SGHKS, CDR2 YYEKEE (reference sequence). V lost 0 bases to trimming and J lost 10 bases, with 8 bases between them. CDR3 length: 11 amino acids. The CDR3 spells CASSLETDQYF. For the CDR3, the DNA is TGTGCCAGCAGCTTGGAGACGGATCAGTACTTC.

This clone was observed a few times. The V call is TRBV28, the J call TRBJ1-5; TRBD1 might be the D (5 bases). The CDR3 extends over 15 amino acids. Germline V gene lookup returns CDR1 MDHEN and CDR2 SYDVKM. V gave up 3 bases and J gave up 7 bases, with 16 bases separating them. The chain's CDR3 is CASSLARAGFQPQHF. The DNA of the CDR3 is TGTGCCAGCAGTTTGGCCCGGGCAGGGTTCCAGCCCCAGCATTTT.

The genes are TRBV10-3 and TRBJ1-1; the D is unclear. Germline assignment: CDR1 ENHRY and CDR2 SYGVKD. Trimming shortened V by 0 bases and J by 3 bases, and 8 bases separated the two germline ends. The CDR3 covers 14 residues. In DNA form, the CDR3 reads TGTGCCATCAGTGAGTCTTTCAAGGACACTGAAGCTTTCTTT. It specifies CAISESFKDTEAFF.